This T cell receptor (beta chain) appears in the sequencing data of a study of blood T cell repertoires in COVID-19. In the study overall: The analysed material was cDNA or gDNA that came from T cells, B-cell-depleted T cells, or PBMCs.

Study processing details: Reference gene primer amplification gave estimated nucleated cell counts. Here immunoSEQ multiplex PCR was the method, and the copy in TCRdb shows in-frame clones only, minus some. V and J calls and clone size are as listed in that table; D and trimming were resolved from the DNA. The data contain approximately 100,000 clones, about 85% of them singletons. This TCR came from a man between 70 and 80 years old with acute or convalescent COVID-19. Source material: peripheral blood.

The CDR3 region is CASLPSRGGIYEQFF. DNA of the CDR3: TGTGCCAGCCTCCCCTCCCGGGGGGGTATCTATGAGCAGTTCTTC. The chain combines TRBV6-5 with TRBJ2-1; 8 bases fit TRBD2. V lost 8 bases and J lost 8; bases outside the gene matches: 14. This CDR3 spans 15 amino acids. The germline V gene has CDR1 MNHEY and CDR2 SVGAGI.